This entry is about one TCR beta chain. Its antigen target is currently unknown. No base qualities exist here, and no much larger clone lies one base off it. This sample is part of a study of T cell responses to AZD1222 COVID-19 vaccine (dated by TCRdb to the early 2020s). With respect to the entire study: TCR sequencing was performed for 230 to 250 trial participants, of whom around 200 were given two doses of AZD1222 and around 25 were given two doses of MenACWY control vaccine. Enrollment into the trials was organized by age into subgroups of 18-55, 56-69 and 70-plus years, and those subgroups contained approximately 160, 26 and 62 TCR-sequenced participants, respectively.

Sequences MNHEY (CDR1) and SVGAGI (CDR2) are obtained from the germline V gene. The CDR3 numbers 14 residues from cysteine through phenylalanine. Kept here is only the CDR3 DNA, which spans 42 bases and is read in frame from base 1. Cut back by 9 bases and 0 bases, the V and J ends lie 11 bases apart. In light of the paper, this sample's time point label describes: sample from adult after SARS-CoV-2 infection, after symptom onset. A couple of convalescent COVID-19 patients, sampled after symptom onset from adults with prior SARS-CoV-2 infection, were also TCR-sequenced for comparison. Study-level results and caveats: In the small 56-69-year group, the increase in depth fell short of significance, most likely because of low power. Nearly half of unique spike-specific TCRs reportedly recognized epitopes outside regions mutated in the B.1.351 and B.1.1.7 variants. Participants were mostly white British, with more females than males. The authors suggested clonal diversity may have been underestimated. The whole spike protein was spanned by vaccine-associated CD4 TCRs, and dominant responses were seen in regions 160-218 and 743-854. Conclusions about previously exposed vaccinees were limited because only a handful of AZD1222 recipients were SARS-CoV-2 seropositive at baseline. Because no day 14 peak-response samples were available, the repertoires could be characterized only after the peak T cell response. After two AZD1222 doses, both the breadth and the depth of spike-specific TCRs were significantly higher than at day 0 and than in MenACWY recipients.

The CDR3 regions of human TCRbeta chains were analyzed by immunosequencing. The published analysis was carried out like this. TCRs in the repertoires were compared against a reference library of SARS-CoV-2-specific TCRs that had been generated with the MIRA antigen-specificity platform. Breadth was defined as the fraction of unique TCRs that were SARS-CoV-2-associated. Depth was defined as the fraction of total T cells that were SARS-CoV-2-associated. Using the MIRA data, each spike-specific TCR was assigned both to the spike region to which the TCR was reactive and to a CD4 or CD8 class. Log10-transformed breadth and depth values were compared by one-way ANOVA with Sidak's multiple comparisons tests. TCRdb obtained this table from immuneACCESS and retained in-frame rearrangements with V and J assigned. These tables miss some clones; where compared with another copy, unresolved V genes account for less than half of the shortfall, and the remainder is unexplained. From that table come the V and J calls and clone size; the DNA was used to work out D and trimming. The sample contains 110,000 to 150,000 clones, 85% to 95% of them found a single time. The ten most abundant clones make up less than 15% of the sample.

The sequence links TRBV6-5 to TRBJ2-2; the D assignment is uncertain and may be TRBD1 or TRBD2, with 5 bases supporting each. The sequencing here drew on peripheral blood, taken after recovery from COVID-19. This TCR derives from an adult who had recovered from COVID-19. CDR3 reads: CASPGTANTGELFF. The nucleotide sequence reads TGTGCCAGTCCGGGGACCGCGAACACCGGGGAGCTGTTTTTT.